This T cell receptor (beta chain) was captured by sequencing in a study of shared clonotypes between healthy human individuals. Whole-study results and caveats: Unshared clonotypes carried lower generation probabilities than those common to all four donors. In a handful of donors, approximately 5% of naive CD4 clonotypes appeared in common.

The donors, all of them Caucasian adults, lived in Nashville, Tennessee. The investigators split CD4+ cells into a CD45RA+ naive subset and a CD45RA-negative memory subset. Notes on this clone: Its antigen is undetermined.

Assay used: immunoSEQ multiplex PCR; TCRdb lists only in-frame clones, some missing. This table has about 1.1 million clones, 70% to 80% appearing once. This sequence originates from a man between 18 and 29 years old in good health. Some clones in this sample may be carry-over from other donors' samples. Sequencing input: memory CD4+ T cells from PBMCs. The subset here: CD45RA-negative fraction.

The CDR3 DNA is TGTGCCACCAGCGAGAGTGGGCTGGGACAGGACGGGCAAGAGACCCAGTACTTC. Translating it yields CATSESGLGQDGQETQYF. The chain couples TRBV15 to TRBJ2-5; the match to TRBD1 covers 8 bases. Germline values: CDR1 LNHNV, CDR2 YYDKDF (reference sequence). J gave up 2 bases and V 5 bases, and 16 bases lay outside the gene matches. The CDR3 runs to 18 residues.